A single T cell receptor (beta chain) is shown here with its context. Only in-frame clones appear in the TCRdb table, and some are missing; sequencing was by immunoSEQ multiplex PCR. In the table there are more than 350,000 clones, roughly 90% of which are singletons. These data belong to a study of blood T cell repertoires in COVID-19. The specimen sequenced was PBMCs or T cells enriched from blood (not recorded which). The sequence was obtained from a woman aged 18-35 years who had been exposed to COVID-19.

The CDR3 region has the DNA TGTGCCAGCAGTAGACTAGCGGGAGAGCCAGATACGCAGTATTTT. Protein product: CASSRLAGEPDTQYF. The chain is built from TRBV7-9 and TRBJ2-3; 12 nucleotides line up with TRBD2. V was pared by 6 bases and J by 4 bases, with 5 bases of the junction left unmatched. CDR1 SEHNR and CDR2 FQNEAQ come from the germline V gene (reference sequence). The CDR3 is 15 amino acids.